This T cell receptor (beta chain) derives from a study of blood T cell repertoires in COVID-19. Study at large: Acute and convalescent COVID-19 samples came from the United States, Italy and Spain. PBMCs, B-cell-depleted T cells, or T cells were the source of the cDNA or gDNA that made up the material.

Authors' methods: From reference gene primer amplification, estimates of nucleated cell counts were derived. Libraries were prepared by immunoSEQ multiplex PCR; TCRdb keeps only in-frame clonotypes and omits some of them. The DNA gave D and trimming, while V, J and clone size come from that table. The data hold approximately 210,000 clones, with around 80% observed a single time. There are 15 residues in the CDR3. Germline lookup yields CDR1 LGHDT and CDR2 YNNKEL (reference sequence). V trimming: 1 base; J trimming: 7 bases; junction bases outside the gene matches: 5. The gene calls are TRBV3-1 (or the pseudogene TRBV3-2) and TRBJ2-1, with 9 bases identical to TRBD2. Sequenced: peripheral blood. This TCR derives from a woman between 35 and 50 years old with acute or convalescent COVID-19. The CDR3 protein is CASSQGGGERNEQFF. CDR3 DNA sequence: TGTGCCAGCAGCCAAGGCGGGGGGGAGCGGAATGAGCAGTTCTTC.